This T cell receptor (beta chain) was observed in a study of T cells after yellow fever vaccination. Across the whole study: The fractions with low cell numbers were processed using SMART-Seq v4 Ultra Low Input.

As TCR cDNA was made by 5'RACE template switching, a universal primer site and UMIs were added. TCRdb re-called the 5' RACE reads with MiXCR, one entry per CDR3 protein. The table lists a few hundred thousand distinct CDR3 sequences, 8.5% to 9% of them singletons. Points from the study as a whole: FACS-sorted repertoires could contain abundant clonotypes contaminating from the bulk population. The appearance of a small share of clonotypes in both CD4 and CD8 compartments was observed.

A word on this clonotype: What it binds is unknown.

The receptor was derived from a man aged 18 to 30 who received the YFV17D yellow fever vaccine. The sample was PBMCs, taken on the day of the first yellow fever vaccination.

CDR3 coding DNA: TGCGCCAGCAGCTTGGCCGGGACAGGAGTCGCTAGCACAGATACGCAGTATTTT. Translating gives CASSLAGTGVASTDTQYF. The V and J genes are TRBV5-1 and TRBJ2-3, with 8 bases fitting TRBD1. The CDR3 runs 18 residues. Germline assignment: CDR1 SGHRS and CDR2 YFSETQ. Germline trimming cut 0 bases from V and 0 bases from J; bases unmatched to any gene: 9.